Following are 21 T cell receptor beta chains from one sample sequenced in a study of OX40 agonist ivuxolimab in advanced cancers. Generated by immunoSEQ multiplex PCR, the TCRdb table keeps only in-frame clones and is missing some. The sample yields fewer than 65,000 clones, about 89% seen once. Source: CD4+ or CD8+ T cells sorted from blood, taken in a trial of the OX40 agonist ivuxolimab. These receptors were taken from an adult with an advanced solid tumor such as melanoma, head and neck, liver or kidney cancer.

The chain uses TRBV5-1 and TRBJ1-2; TRBD1 matches 9 bases. Per the germline V gene, CDR1 is SGHRS and CDR2 is YFSETQ. V lost 0 bases to trimming and J lost 5 bases; unmatched junction nucleotides: 5. CDR3 size: 15 residues. CDR3 loop: CASSLEGQGMYGYTF. The CDR3 bases are TGCGCCAGCAGCTTGGAGGGACAGGGAATGTATGGCTACACCTTC.

Only one count was recorded for this clone. DNA of the CDR3: TGTGCCAGCACCACTCAGACTTTTAAGCAAGAGACCCAGTACTTC. This gives the protein CASTTQTFKQETQYF. The chain couples TRBV2 to TRBJ2-5, with D unresolved. V was trimmed by 7 bases and J by 2 bases, leaving 17 bases between them. The CDR3 runs to 15 residues. The V gene's germline CDR1 is SNHLY and CDR2 FYNNEI. The full variable domain, with the rest looked up from reference TRBV2 and TRBJ2-5, is EPEVTQTPSHQVTQMGQEVILRCVPISNHLYFYWYRQILGQKVEFLVSFYNNEISEKSEIFDDQFSVERPDGSNFTLKIRSTKLEDSAMYFCASTTQTFKQETQYFGPGTRLLVL.

The CDR3 region has the DNA TGCGCCAGCAGCTTTATCGGGACAGGGGGCGCCGCTAATGAAAAACTGTTTTTT. Protein sequence: CASSFIGTGGAANEKLFF. The chain links TRBV5-1 to TRBJ1-4, with 12 bases identical to TRBD1. V lost 2 bases to trimming and J lost 3 bases; unmatched junction nucleotides: 8. CDR3 length: 18 amino acids. CDR1 and CDR2 from the germline V gene are SGHRS and YFSETQ.

The chain is built from TRBV10-3 and TRBJ1-3, with TRBD1 identical over 7 bases. Germline V CDR1 and CDR2: ENHRY, SYGVKD. The CDR3 consists of 14 residues. Trimming at V came to 6 bases and at J to 0 bases, leaving 2 bases not matched to a gene. For the CDR3, the DNA is TGTGCCATCAGACAGGGGAGCTCTGGAAACACCATATATTTT. Its translation is CAIRQGSSGNTIYF.

The chain uses TRBV28 and TRBJ1-1; a weak D match, TRBD1 (5 bases). V was pared by 6 bases and J by 4 bases, with 12 bases between. The CDR3 loop spans 13 amino acids. Germline assignment: CDR1 MDHEN and CDR2 SYDVKM. The CDR3 spells CASRGRSGTEAFF. The DNA for the CDR3 is TGTGCCAGCAGGGGACGGTCGGGCACTGAAGCTTTCTTT.

The sample holds a few counts of this clone. The rearrangement uses TRBV28 and TRBJ2-7; D tentatively fits TRBD1 or TRBD2 (5 bases each). This CDR3 region has 13 residues. Trimming left V 10 bases short and J 0 bases short, with 13 bases between. The germline CDR1 and CDR2 sequences are MDHEN and SYDVKM. The CDR3 reads CAISGTDSYEQYF. The CDR3 DNA follows: TGTGCCATCTCTGGGACGGACTCCTACGAGCAGTACTTC.

V and J are TRBV28 and TRBJ2-7; D may be TRBD1 (6 bases). Between the trimmed V and J ends, which lost 4 bases and 2 bases, there was a span of 15 bases. This CDR3 is 15 amino acids long. Germline CDR1 reads MDHEN; CDR2 reads SYDVKM. The chain's CDR3 is CASSSPSDSAYEQYF. CDR3 DNA sequence: TGTGCCAGCAGTTCCCCCTCGGACAGCGCCTACGAGCAGTACTTC. The full variable domain, its missing parts supplied by reference TRBV28 and TRBJ2-7, is DVKVTQSSRYLVKRTGEKVFLECVQDMDHENMFWYRQDPGLGLRLIYFSYDVKMKEKGDIPEGYSVSREKKERFSLILESASTNQTSMYLCASSSPSDSAYEQYFGPGTRLTVT.

The V gene is TRBV5-4, the J gene TRBJ2-2, with 9 nucleotides matching TRBD2. With V trimmed by 4 bases and J by 5 bases, 9 bases remained unmatched. CDR1 and CDR2 (germline): SGHNT, YYREEE (reference sequence). CDR3 length: 16 amino acids. The CDR3 is CASSSGLAGATGELFF. The CDR3 DNA follows: TGTGCCAGCAGCAGCGGCTTAGCGGGAGCGACCGGGGAGCTGTTTTTT.

The V and J genes are TRBV6-6 and TRBJ2-2; no clear D. Trimming took 6 bases from V and 1 from J, leaving 9 bases between them. This CDR3 has 14 amino acids. CDR1 is MNHNY and CDR2 is SVGAGI in the germline V gene (reference sequence). The CDR3 loop is CASRARQNTGELFF. The CDR3 DNA reads TGTGCCAGCAGGGCGAGACAGAACACCGGGGAGCTGTTTTTT.

The chain links TRBV10-3 to TRBJ1-2; D gene uncertain. This CDR3 has 14 amino acids. Trimming shortened V by 10 bases and J by 2 bases, and 17 bases separated the two germline ends. CDR1 is ENHRY, CDR2 SYGVKD, per germline. The CDR3 here is CATKRVSENYGYTF. The CDR3 DNA reads TGTGCCACTAAGCGGGTCAGCGAGAACTATGGCTACACCTTC.

The chain joins TRBV7-9 to TRBJ2-3, with 12 bases identical to TRBD2. This CDR3 comprises 16 residues. V trimming: 5 bases; J trimming: 0 bases; junction bases outside the gene matches: 3. In germline, CDR1 is SEHNR, CDR2 FQNEAQ (reference sequence). CDR3 coding DNA: TGTGCCAGCAGCGGTGGACTAGCGGGGAGCACAGATACGCAGTATTTT. Translation gives CASSGGLAGSTDTQYF.

The chain joins TRBV2 to TRBJ1-2, with a possible D match to TRBD1 (5 bases). V dropped 4 bases and J dropped 8 bases, with 14 bases sitting between them. The V gene's germline CDR1 is SNHLY and CDR2 FYNNEI. This CDR3 is built from 13 residues. Here the CDR3 reads CASSGTPIGGYTF. CDR3 nucleotides: TGTGCCAGCAGTGGGACACCTATCGGGGGCTACACCTTC.

The chain recombines TRBV5-1 with TRBJ2-3, with a possible D match to TRBD2 (6 bases). This CDR3 contains 15 residues. Germline V gene data show CDR1 as SGHRS and CDR2 as YFSETQ. The V and J ends lost 1 base and 2 bases respectively, with 11 bases between them. The DNA for the CDR3 is TGCGCCAGCAGCTTGTCTGCGGGGTACACAGATACGCAGTATTTT. Encoded protein: CASSLSAGYTDTQYF.

The chain carries TRBV6-5 and TRBJ2-7; D is unresolved. This CDR3 has 13 amino acids. Deletions cut 4 bases from V and 1 base from J, with 8 bases between. The germline gives CDR1 MNHEY, CDR2 SVGAGI. The CDR3 DNA is TGTGCCAGCAGTTTACGGGCGTCCTACGAGCAGTACTTC. It encodes CASSLRASYEQYF.

Details on this clone: A read error may account for a junction end that differs from germline. The rearrangement uses TRBV7-7 and TRBJ2-5; D is possibly TRBD1 (6 bases). The CDR3 loop spans 14 amino acids. Germline V gene data show CDR1 as SSHAT and CDR2 as FNYEAQ (reference sequence). CDR3 sequence reads: CASSPALPTGYQYF. DNA for the CDR3: TGTGCTAGCAGCCCCGCCCTGCCAACAGGGTACCAGTACTTC.

V usage is TRBV7-6 and J usage is TRBJ2-5; D ambiguous. CDR3 length: 12 amino acids. Germline V gene lookup returns CDR1 SGHVS and CDR2 FNYEAQ. The V and J ends lost 5 bases and 5 bases respectively, with 9 bases between them. CDR3 sequence: CASSPGMETQYF. CDR3 nucleotide sequence: TGTGCCAGCAGCCCAGGAATGGAGACCCAGTACTTC.

The V call is TRBV5-4, the J call TRBJ1-2; 9 bases are a match to TRBD1. Germline V gives CDR1 SGHNT, CDR2 YYREEE (reference sequence). V shed 2 bases, J shed 0 bases, and the junction held 2 bases outside the gene matches. The CDR3 is 15 residues long. CDR3 sequence: CASSFRTGANYGYTF. The CDR3 region has the DNA TGTGCCAGCAGCTTCCGGACAGGGGCTAACTATGGCTACACCTTC.

The V call is TRBV28, the J call TRBJ2-5; maybe TRBD2 (5 bases). The J call may be faulty, since TRBJ2-7 better matches the DNA end. The germline gives CDR1 MDHEN, CDR2 SYDVKM. This CDR3 contains 15 residues. The DNA of the CDR3 is TGTGCCCTGAAGTCCATCAGGAGGTCCCCCTACGAGCAGTACTTC. This gives the protein CALKSIRRSPYEQYF.

The table lists this clone with a count of one. Within the sample, other DNA sequences also encode this same CDR3. The V call is TRBV19, the J call TRBJ1-5; maybe TRBD1 (6 bases). Germline CDR1 reads LNHDA; CDR2 reads SQIVND (reference sequence). Trimming shortened V by 4 bases and J by 4 bases, and 14 bases separated the two germline ends. The CDR3 runs to 15 residues. CDR3 nucleotide sequence: TGTGCCAGTAGTACGTCGGGGGGGCGGAATCAGCCCCAGCATTTT. Amino acid sequence: CASSTSGGRNQPQHF.

The chain combines TRBV30 with TRBJ1-5; D is unclear. Germline V gene sequence: CDR1 GTSNPN, CDR2 SVGIG (reference sequence). V was shortened by 0 bases and J by 7 bases, with 7 bases between the two germline ends. The CDR3 has 12 residues. The DNA for the CDR3 is TGTGCCTGGAGTGTACTATCCCAGCCCCAGCATTTT. It is translated as CAWSVLSQPQHF.

The J gene is TRBJ1-5, the V gene TRBV6-1; TRBD1 is a possible D gene (5 bases). The CDR3 covers 17 residues. The germline V gene has CDR1 MNHNS and CDR2 SASEGT. The V gene lost 2 bases and the J gene lost 0 bases, with 14 bases spanning the gap. CDR3 region: CASSEREQDLSNQPQHF. Written as DNA, the CDR3 is TGTGCCAGCAGTGAACGGGAACAGGACCTTAGCAATCAGCCCCAGCATTTT.